These T cell receptor beta chains were read from a single sample in a study of cytomegalovirus exposure and HLA in healthy donors. Some clones are missing from TCRdb's copy, which holds only in-frame ones; the method was immunoSEQ multiplex PCR. The sample consists of about 77,000 clones, 60% to 85% of them appearing once. The material sequenced was PBMCs. Every receptor here comes from a man in his forties in good health and CMV-seronegative. The CDR3 runs from the conserved cysteine through the conserved F or W. The D gene is left open where the match is weak. Only part of the rows carry a size: once, few, many, or a class if the clone is expanded.

>TRBV11-2|.|TRBD2|TRBJ2-7
TGTGCCAGCAGCTTAGTTACTACTAGCGGGAGGAATAGCCCCTACGAGCAGTACTTC
CASSLVTTSGRNSPYEQYF
>TRBV19|.|TRBD1|TRBJ1-1
TGTGCCAGTAGTAGCGCCGTCCCGGGACAGGGGGTTATGAACACTGAAGCTTTCTTT
CASSSAVPGQGVMNTEAFF
>TRBV30|.|TRBD1|TRBJ1-1
TGTGCCTGGAATCCGGGACAGGATAACACTGAAGCTTTCTTT
CAWNPGQDNTEAFF
>TRBV11-2|.|.|TRBJ2-1
TGTGCCAGCAGCCCGCTGTGGTCCGGAGTGGATGAGCAGTTCTTC
CASSPLWSGVDEQFF
>TRBV27|.|.|TRBJ1-5
TGTGCCAGCAGTCCCAATCCCTCGAGAGCCCAGCATTTT
CASSPNPSRAQHF
>TRBV2|.|TRBD1|TRBJ1-5
TGTGCCAGCAACGGACAGGGGGTTATTAGCAATCAGCCCCAGCATTTT
CASNGQGVISNQPQHF
>TRBV21-1|.|.|TRBJ2-7
TGTGCCAGCAGCAAGAAAGGACAGGAAAACTACGGGAGGGCCCACGAGCAGTACTTC
CASSKKGQENYGRAHEQYF
>TRBV15|once|.|TRBJ2-5
TGTGCCACCAGCAGAGATCCGGGGTACCAAGAGACCCAGTACTTC
CATSRDPGYQETQYF
>TRBV14|once|.|TRBJ1-2
TGTGCCAGCAGCCACCACTACCCCGCAAGACCTTACACCTTC
CASSHHYPARPYTF
>TRBV28|.|.|TRBJ1-1
TGTGCCAGCACCAAGGGGTCCGTGAACACTGAAGCTTTCTTT
CASTKGSVNTEAFF
>TRBV5-6|.|TRBD1|TRBJ1-2
TGTGCCAGCAGCTTGGACAGGGGGCATGGCTACACCTTC
CASSLDRGHGYTF
>TRBV19|.|.|TRBJ1-6
TGTGCCAGTAGTATAAACAGGAGCAATAATTCACCCCTCCACTTT
CASSINRSNNSPLHF
>TRBV9|.|.|TRBJ1-1
TGTGCCAGCAGCGTAGGAGACATTATGAACACTGAAGCTTTCTTT
CASSVGDIMNTEAFF
>TRBV7-9|few|TRBD2|TRBJ2-7
TGTGCCAGCAGCCCGAGCTTAGCGGGGGGATACGAGCAGTACTTC
CASSPSLAGGYEQYF
>TRBV11-3|.|.|TRBJ1-1
TGTGCCAGCAGCCCTAACGGGGGGAACACTGAAGCTTTCTTT
CASSPNGGNTEAFF
>TRBV5-1|.|.|TRBJ2-2
TGCGCCAGCAGCTTACAGCGGACCGGGGAGCTGTTTTTT
CASSLQRTGELFF
>TRBV5-1|.|.|TRBJ2-7
TGCGCCAGCAGCTGGGGGGACCGGGGGTCCTACGAGCAGTACTTC
CASSWGDRGSYEQYF
>TRBV2|.|TRBD2|TRBJ2-7
TGTGCCAGCAGTGAGCTCCCGACTAGCGGGAGCTACGAGCAGTACTTC
CASSELPTSGSYEQYF
>TRBV5-1|once|TRBD2|TRBJ2-7
TGCGCCAGCAGCACGGGACTAGCGGGAGAGGGCCGCTACGAGCAGTACTTC
CASSTGLAGEGRYEQYF
>TRBV11-2|.|TRBD1|TRBJ1-5
TGTGCCAGCAGCCCCGACAGGGGAGGTCAGCCCCAGCATTTT
CASSPDRGGQPQHF
>TRBV7-8|.|TRBD2|TRBJ2-7
TGTGCCAGCAGCGTAAGCGGGAGCTCCTACGAGCAGTACTTC
CASSVSGSSYEQYF
>TRBV5-6|.|.|TRBJ1-2
TGTGCCAGCAGCCTTACGGGAGTGGGCTACACCTTC
CASSLTGVGYTF
>TRBV19|.|TRBD2|TRBJ2-1
TGTGCCAGTAGTCAGACTAGCGGGAGGGAGAATGAGCAGTTCTTC
CASSQTSGRENEQFF
>TRBV7-8|.|.|TRBJ2-2
TGTGCCAGCAGACTCGGACGCAAGGCGGATAGCTCCGGGGAGCTGCTTTTT
CASRLGRKADSSGELLF
>TRBV6-1|few|TRBD1|TRBJ2-5
TGTGCCAGCAGCCACTACAGGGGGGAGACCCAGTACTTC
CASSHYRGETQYF
>TRBV27|.|TRBD2|TRBJ2-3
TGTGCCAGCAGTTATACCCAAGCGGGAGGGCCTCCCACGCAGTATTTT
CASSYTQAGGPPTQYF
>TRBV13|once|TRBD1|TRBJ2-7
TGTGCCAGCAGTCGTACAGGGGCCTACTCCGACTACGAGCAGTACTTC
CASSRTGAYSDYEQYF
>TRBV7-8|.|TRBD1|TRBJ2-6
TGTGCCAGCAGCTTAACATCACAGGGGTCCGGGGCCAACGTCCTGACTTTC
CASSLTSQGSGANVLTF
>TRBV6-6|.|.|TRBJ1-6
TGTGCCAGCAGTTACGAAGGACAGAAGAATTCACCCCTCCACTTT
CASSYEGQKNSPLHF
>TRBV28|.|TRBD1|TRBJ1-5
TGTGCCAGCAGTTTTTTTTTGACAGGGGGCAGTTCGAGCAATCAGCCCCAGCATTTT
CASSFFLTGGSSSNQPQHF
>TRBV5-8|.|TRBD1|TRBJ1-5
TGTGCCAGCAGCTTTCCCGGGACAGGGGGCGGTCAGCCCCAGCATTTT
CASSFPGTGGGQPQHF
>TRBV5-6|.|.|TRBJ2-1
TGTGCCAGCAGCCTAGGCACCCACAATGAGCAGTTCTTC
CASSLGTHNEQFF
>TRBV4-1|.|TRBD2|TRBJ2-1
TGCGCCAGCAGCCAAGATCGGCTAGCGGGAGCGGGGGAGCAGTTCTTC
CASSQDRLAGAGEQFF
>TRBV7-6|.|.|TRBJ2-7
TGTGCCAGCAGCTTAAGCGAGGGTAACGAGCAGTACTTC
CASSLSEGNEQYF